The 20 T cell receptor beta chains presented below share a single source sample, sequenced in a study of shared clonotypes between healthy human individuals. Assay used: immunoSEQ multiplex PCR; TCRdb lists only in-frame clones, some missing. The table has roughly 2.4 million clones, around 95% seen once. Sequences were obtained from naive CD4+ T cells sorted from blood. Sample subset: CD45RA+ positively selected. These receptors originate from a man between 18 and 35 years old in good health.

The table lists this clone with a count of one. J is TRBJ2-1 and V is TRBV5-1; tentative D call: TRBD2 (6 bases). With 4 bases removed from V and 6 bases from J, the gap between germline ends came to 14 bases. CDR3 size: 14 residues. From germline, CDR1 is SGHRS and CDR2 YFSETQ. CDR3 residues: CASSTGTPINEQFF. CDR3 nucleotides: TGCGCCAGCAGCACCGGGACTCCCATCAATGAGCAGTTCTTC.

The V and J genes are TRBV7-2 and TRBJ1-6; no clear D. From germline, CDR1 is SGHTA and CDR2 FQGNSA. V was shortened by 5 bases and J by 7 bases, with 9 bases between the two germline ends. This CDR3 is built from 13 residues. The CDR3 nucleotides are TGTGCCAGCAGCCCACCGGGGAATTCACCCCTCCACTTT. Residues: CASSPPGNSPLHF.

The rearrangement links TRBV19 to TRBJ1-6, with TRBD1 identical over 7 bases. The CDR3 covers 12 residues. V was clipped by 6 bases and J by 9 bases; unmatched bases: 2. CDR1 and CDR2 (germline): LNHDA, SQIVND (reference sequence). CDR3 nucleotide sequence: TGTGCCAGTAGCCCAGGGGGTTCACCCCTCCACTTT. Translation gives CASSPGGSPLHF.

J is TRBJ2-7 and V is TRBV18; perhaps TRBD2 as D (6 bases). The CDR3 has 16 residues. Germline V gene sequence: CDR1 KGHSH, CDR2 LQKENI. Trimming pared 4 bases from V and 0 bases from J, leaving 16 bases between. The CDR3 bases are TGTGCCAGCTCACACTCTAGCGCCCTGAGCTCCTACGAGCAGTACTTC. It yields the protein CASSHSSALSSYEQYF.

V and J are TRBV6-1 and TRBJ2-7; TRBD2 matches at 8 bases. Germline loops: CDR1 MNHNS, CDR2 SASEGT. The CDR3 is made up of 13 amino acids. V was clipped by 5 bases and J by 3 bases; unmatched bases: 3. The CDR3 DNA sequence: TGTGCCAGCAGTACGGGGGGGCTCTACGAGCAGTACTTC. The encoded protein is CASSTGGLYEQYF.

The V and J genes are TRBV10-1 and TRBJ1-2; a possible D gene is TRBD1 (5 bases). Trimming took 3 bases from V and 8 from J, leaving 13 bases between them. This CDR3 spans 13 amino acids. Germline lookup yields CDR1 WNHNN and CDR2 SYGVQD (reference sequence). CDR3 DNA: TGCGCCAGCAGTGAATGGCGCCAGGGAGGCTACACCTTC. It yields the protein CASSEWRQGGYTF.

The chain carries TRBV28 and TRBJ1-5; D call uncertain. Looked up from germline, CDR1 is MDHEN and CDR2 is SYDVKM. The CDR3 is made up of 16 amino acids. V lost 3 bases, J lost 1 base, and 13 bases lay in between. In DNA form, the CDR3 reads TGTGCCAGCAGTTTTCCTGCCGCAGCCAGCAATCAGCCCCAGCATTTT. This encodes CASSFPAAASNQPQHF. Full variable domain (remainder filled in from reference TRBV28 and TRBJ1-5): DVKVTQSSRYLVKRTGEKVFLECVQDMDHENMFWYRQDPGLGLRLIYFSYDVKMKEKGDIPEGYSVSREKKERFSLILESASTNQTSMYLCASSFPAAASNQPQHFGDGTRLSIL.

The chain couples TRBV11-3 to TRBJ2-3; D is possibly TRBD1 or TRBD2 (6 bases each). The V and J ends lost 5 bases and 6 bases respectively, with 21 bases between them. The CDR3 is 16 amino acids. Germline lookup yields CDR1 SGHNT and CDR2 YENEEA. The CDR3 here is CASSPEGGKRRDTQYF. The CDR3 region has the DNA TGTGCCAGCAGCCCCGAGGGGGGCAAGCGGCGGGATACGCAGTATTTT.

The CDR3 DNA reads TGCGCCAGCAGCTTGGACCCGCTCGGGATATCTAATGAAAAACTGTTTTTT. The encoded protein is CASSLDPLGISNEKLFF. The V and J genes are TRBV5-1 and TRBJ1-4; D ambiguous. Trimming stripped 0 bases from V and 3 bases from J, with 15 bases between. Germline V gene sequence: CDR1 SGHRS, CDR2 YFSETQ. This CDR3 region has 17 residues.

The genes are TRBV19 and TRBJ2-2; D is unresolved. Per germline, CDR1 LNHDA and CDR2 SQIVND (reference sequence). This CDR3 is 15 amino acids long. V shed 4 bases and J shed 4 bases, with 13 bases lying between them. The CDR3 here is CASSRLPGTTGELFF. CDR3 in DNA: TGTGCCAGTAGTAGGCTACCGGGTACCACCGGGGAGCTGTTTTTT.

The rearrangement uses TRBV10-3 and TRBJ2-7; 10 bases match TRBD2. The CDR3 length is 16 residues. Germline trimming cut 0 bases from V and 5 bases from J; bases unmatched to any gene: 7. In germline, CDR1 is ENHRY, CDR2 SYGVKD. The CDR3 nucleotides read TGTGCCATCAGTGAGTCGGCTAGCGGGAGTAGGGACGAGCAGTACTTC. Translating gives CAISESASGSRDEQYF.

This chain uses TRBV7-2 with TRBJ1-6; D remains unclear. CDR1 SGHTA and CDR2 FQGNSA come from the germline V gene. This CDR3 comprises 14 residues. Trimming shortened V by 5 bases and J by 10 bases, and 15 bases separated the two germline ends. The CDR3: CASSPSFGESPLHF. The CDR3 bases are TGTGCCAGCAGCCCCTCCTTTGGCGAGTCACCCCTCCACTTT.

This clone has only one observation. The chain has TRBV5-4 and TRBJ2-3; D assignment may be TRBD1 or TRBD2 (6 bases each). V shed 4 bases and J shed 2 bases, with 14 bases lying between them. The CDR3 contains 15 residues. Germline V gives CDR1 SGHNT, CDR2 YYREEE (reference sequence). The CDR3 DNA reads TGTGCCAGCAGCATCGGGGGACACAACACAGATACGCAGTATTTT. Translated, it gives CASSIGGHNTDTQYF. The full variable domain, with the rest looked up from reference TRBV5-4 and TRBJ2-3, is ETGVTQSPTHLIKTRGQQVTLRCSSQSGHNTVSWYQQALGQGPQFIFQYYREEENGRGNFPPRFSGLQFPNYSSELNVNALELDDSALYLCASSIGGHNTDTQYFGPGTRLTVL.

This clone showed up just once. J is TRBJ1-1 and V is TRBV7-8; D is unresolved. This CDR3 is built from 16 residues. V shed 2 bases and J shed 1 base, with 14 bases lying between them. Germline lookup yields CDR1 SGHVS and CDR2 FQNEAQ. CDR3 sequence reads: CASSLLQSYSNTEAFF. For the CDR3, the DNA is TGTGCCAGCAGCTTATTACAGTCTTATTCGAACACTGAAGCTTTCTTT.

The rearrangement uses TRBV30 and TRBJ2-4; TRBD2 aligns across 8 bases. J gave up 5 bases and V 3 bases, and 9 bases lay outside the gene matches. CDR1 is GTSNPN and CDR2 is SVGIG in the germline V gene (reference sequence). The CDR3 contains 15 residues. The CDR3 DNA is TGTGCCTGGAGGATCGGACTAGCAGGGGAAAACATTCAGTACTTC. This gives the protein CAWRIGLAGENIQYF.

This clone appeared a single time. This chain joins TRBV10-3 and TRBJ1-5, with D tentatively TRBD1 (6 bases). This CDR3 is built from 14 residues. Trimming shortened V by 4 bases and J by 9 bases, and 16 bases separated the two germline ends. Germline CDR1 ENHRY, CDR2 SYGVKD. The CDR3 region is CAISGRGVEGPQHF. The CDR3 DNA is TGTGCCATCAGTGGGAGGGGGGTCGAGGGGCCCCAGCATTTT.

The CDR3 coding sequence is TGTGCCATCCTGGGGGAGGGGACGCGGCAGTTCTTC. Protein: CAILGEGTRQFF. The rearrangement joins TRBV30 to TRBJ2-1; 7 nucleotides align to TRBD2. The germline CDR1 and CDR2 sequences are GTSNPN and SVGIG (reference sequence). The CDR3 runs 12 residues. The V and J ends lost 8 bases and 12 bases, in that order; junction bases with no gene match: 13.

This chain connects TRBV5-4 to TRBJ1-2; D unresolved. The CDR3 sequence is 16 residues long. CDR1 is SGHNT and CDR2 is YYREEE in the germline V gene (reference sequence). V lost 0 bases to trimming and J lost 2 bases, with 14 bases between them. CDR3 loop: CASSLGPLKENYGYTF. The CDR3 region has the DNA TGTGCCAGCAGCTTGGGACCCCTGAAGGAGAACTATGGCTACACCTTC.

The chain links TRBV7-9 to TRBJ2-1, with TRBD1 matching over 7 bases. The CDR3 extends over 16 amino acids. CDR1 is SEHNR and CDR2 is FQNEAQ in the germline V gene (reference sequence). The junction had 8 bases not matched to a gene; V was cut back by 5 bases and J by 1 base. The CDR3: CASSLKTGLSYNEQFF. As DNA, the CDR3 is TGTGCCAGCAGCCTAAAGACAGGGTTGTCCTACAATGAGCAGTTCTTC.

V usage is TRBV5-8 and J usage is TRBJ1-5; tentative D call: TRBD1 (6 bases). Trimming stripped 6 bases from V and 15 bases from J, with 19 bases between. The CDR3 has 12 amino acids. CDR1 and CDR2 (germline): SGHTS, YDEGEE. Here the CDR3 reads CASIKNPGQRHF. CDR3 sequence (DNA): TGTGCCAGCATCAAAAATCCGGGACAACGGCATTTT. Supplemented by reference TRBV5-8 and TRBJ1-5, the full variable domain reads EAGVTQSPTHLIKTRGQQATLRCSPISGHTSVYWYQQALGLGLQFLLWYDEGEERNRGNFPPRFSGRQFPNYSSELNVNALELEDSALYLCASIKNPGQRHFGDGTRLSIL.